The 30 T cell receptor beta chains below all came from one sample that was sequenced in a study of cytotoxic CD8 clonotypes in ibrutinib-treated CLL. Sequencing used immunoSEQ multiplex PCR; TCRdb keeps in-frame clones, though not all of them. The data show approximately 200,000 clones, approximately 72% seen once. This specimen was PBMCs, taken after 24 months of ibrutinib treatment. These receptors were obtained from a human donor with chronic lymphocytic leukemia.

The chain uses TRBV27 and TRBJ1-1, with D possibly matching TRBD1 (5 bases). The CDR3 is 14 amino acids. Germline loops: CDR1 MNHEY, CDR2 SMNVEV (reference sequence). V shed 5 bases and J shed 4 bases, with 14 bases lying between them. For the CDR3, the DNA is TGTGCCAGCAGTCCCTGGGGGTCCGGCACTGAAGCTTTCTTT. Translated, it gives CASSPWGSGTEAFF.

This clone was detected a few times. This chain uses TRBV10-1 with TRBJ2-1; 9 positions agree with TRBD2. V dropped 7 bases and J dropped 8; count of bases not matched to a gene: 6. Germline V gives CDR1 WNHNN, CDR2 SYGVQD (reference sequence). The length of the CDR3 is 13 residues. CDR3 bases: TGCGCCAGCAAGCCTAGCGGGAATTATGAGCAGTTCTTC. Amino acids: CASKPSGNYEQFF.

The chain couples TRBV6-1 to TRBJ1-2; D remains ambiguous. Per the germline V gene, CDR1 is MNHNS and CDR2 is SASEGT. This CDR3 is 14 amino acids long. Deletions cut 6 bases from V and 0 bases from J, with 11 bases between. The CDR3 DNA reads TGTGCCAGCAGACCGGGGTTAGCTAACTATGGCTACACCTTC. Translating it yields CASRPGLANYGYTF.

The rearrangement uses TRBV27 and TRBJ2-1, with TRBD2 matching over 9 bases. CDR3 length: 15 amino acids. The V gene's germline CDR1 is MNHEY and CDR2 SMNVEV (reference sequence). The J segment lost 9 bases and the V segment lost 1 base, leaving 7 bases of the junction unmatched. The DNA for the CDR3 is TGTGCCAGCAGTTTATTGAATAGCGGGAGAGGTGAGCAGTTCTTC. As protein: CASSLLNSGRGEQFF.

This chain's CDR3 is CASSQAGTANTGELFF. Here the CDR3 DNA reads TGCGCCAGCAGCCAAGCCGGGACAGCGAACACCGGGGAGCTGTTTTTT. This chain joins TRBV4-3 and TRBJ2-2; TRBD1 agrees at 7 bases. V trimming: 1 base; J trimming: 0 bases; junction bases outside the gene matches: 2. There are 16 residues in the CDR3. Germline V gene lookup returns CDR1 LGHNA and CDR2 YSLEER.

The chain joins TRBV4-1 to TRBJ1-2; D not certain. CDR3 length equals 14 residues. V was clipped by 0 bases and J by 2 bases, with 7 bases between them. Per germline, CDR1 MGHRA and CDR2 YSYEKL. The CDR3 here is CASSQDLMNYGYTF. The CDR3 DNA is TGCGCCAGCAGCCAAGACTTGATGAACTATGGCTACACCTTC.

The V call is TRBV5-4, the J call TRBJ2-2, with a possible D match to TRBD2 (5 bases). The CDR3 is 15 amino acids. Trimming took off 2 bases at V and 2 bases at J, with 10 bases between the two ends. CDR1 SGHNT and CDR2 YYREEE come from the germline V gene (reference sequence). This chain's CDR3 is CASSFRAGNTGELFF. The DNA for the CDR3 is TGTGCCAGCAGCTTCCGTGCGGGTAACACCGGGGAGCTGTTTTTT.

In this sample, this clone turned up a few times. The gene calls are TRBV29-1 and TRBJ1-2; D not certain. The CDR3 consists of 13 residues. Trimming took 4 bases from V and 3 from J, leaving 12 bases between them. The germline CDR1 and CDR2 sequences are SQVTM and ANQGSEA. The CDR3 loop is CSVVEGLDYGYTF. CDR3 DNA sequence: TGCAGCGTTGTTGAGGGTTTGGACTATGGCTACACCTTC.

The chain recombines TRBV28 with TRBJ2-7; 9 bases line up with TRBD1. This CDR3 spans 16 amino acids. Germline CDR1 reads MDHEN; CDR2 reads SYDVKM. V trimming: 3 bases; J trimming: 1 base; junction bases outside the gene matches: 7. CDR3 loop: CASSFKPGTGSYEQYF. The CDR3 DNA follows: TGTGCCAGCAGTTTCAAACCCGGGACAGGGTCCTACGAGCAGTACTTC.

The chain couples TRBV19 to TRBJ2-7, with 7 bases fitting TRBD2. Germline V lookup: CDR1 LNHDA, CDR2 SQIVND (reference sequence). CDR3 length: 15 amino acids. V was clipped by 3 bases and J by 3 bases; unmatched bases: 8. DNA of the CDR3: TGTGCCAGTAGTATTCGTCTCGGGAGGCGCTACGAGCAGTACTTC. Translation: CASSIRLGRRYEQYF.

The CDR3 DNA reads TGCGCCAGCAGCGCAGGACAGGGGGTGCTCGGGGACACTGAAGCTTTCTTT. It encodes CASSAGQGVLGDTEAFF. The chain employs TRBV5-1 and TRBJ1-1; TRBD1 matches 10 bases. The CDR3 has 17 residues. The germline V gene has CDR1 SGHRS and CDR2 YFSETQ. The V gene end was trimmed by 4 bases and the J gene end by 3 bases; junction bases not matched to a gene: 12.

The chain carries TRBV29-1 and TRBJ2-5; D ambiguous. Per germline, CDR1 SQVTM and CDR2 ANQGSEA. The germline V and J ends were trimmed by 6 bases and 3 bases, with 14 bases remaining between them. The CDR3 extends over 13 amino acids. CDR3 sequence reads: CSVVARTEETQYF. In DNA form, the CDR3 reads TGCAGCGTGGTTGCGCGGACGGAAGAGACCCAGTACTTC.

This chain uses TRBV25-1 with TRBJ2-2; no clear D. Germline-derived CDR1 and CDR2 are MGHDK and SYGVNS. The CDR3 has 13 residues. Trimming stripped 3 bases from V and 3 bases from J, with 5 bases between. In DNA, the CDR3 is TGTGCCAGCAGTGATCAGGACACCGGGGAGCTGTTTTTT. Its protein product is CASSDQDTGELFF.

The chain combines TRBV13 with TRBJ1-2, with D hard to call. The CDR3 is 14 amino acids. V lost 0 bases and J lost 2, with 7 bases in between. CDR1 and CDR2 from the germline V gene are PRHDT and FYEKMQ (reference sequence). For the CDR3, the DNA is TGTGCCAGCAGCTTAGGCGGAGGAAACTATGGCTACACCTTC. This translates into CASSLGGGNYGYTF.

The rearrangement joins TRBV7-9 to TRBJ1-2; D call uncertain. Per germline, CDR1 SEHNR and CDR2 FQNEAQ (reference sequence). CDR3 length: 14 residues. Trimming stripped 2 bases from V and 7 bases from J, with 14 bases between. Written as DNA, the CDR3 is TGTGCCAGCAGCTTAAGCGACCCGGGCCGTGGCTACACCTTC. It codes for CASSLSDPGRGYTF. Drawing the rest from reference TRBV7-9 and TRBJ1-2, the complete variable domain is DTGVSQNPRHKITKRGQNVTFRCDPISEHNRLYWYRQTLGQGPEFLTYFQNEAQLEKSRLLSDRFSAERPKGSFSTLEIQRTEQGDSAMYLCASSLSDPGRGYTFGSGTRLTVV.

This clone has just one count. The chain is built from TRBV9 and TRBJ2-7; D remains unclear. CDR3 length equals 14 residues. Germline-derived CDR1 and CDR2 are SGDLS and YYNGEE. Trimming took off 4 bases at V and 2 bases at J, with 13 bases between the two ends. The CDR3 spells CASSPSPGPYEQYF. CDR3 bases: TGTGCCAGCAGCCCCAGTCCAGGTCCCTACGAGCAGTACTTC.

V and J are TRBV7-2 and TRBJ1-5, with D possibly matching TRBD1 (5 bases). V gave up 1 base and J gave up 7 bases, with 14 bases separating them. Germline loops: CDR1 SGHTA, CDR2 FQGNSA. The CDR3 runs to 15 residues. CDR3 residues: CASSLVGEWGQPQHF. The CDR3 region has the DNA TGTGCCAGCAGCTTAGTGGGGGAATGGGGACAGCCCCAGCATTTT.

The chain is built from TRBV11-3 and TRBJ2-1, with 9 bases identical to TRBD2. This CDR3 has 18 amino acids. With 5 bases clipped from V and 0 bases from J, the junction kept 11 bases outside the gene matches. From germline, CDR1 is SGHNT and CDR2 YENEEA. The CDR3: CASSKGAISGGSYNEQFF. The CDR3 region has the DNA TGTGCCAGCAGCAAAGGGGCGATTAGCGGGGGCTCCTACAATGAGCAGTTCTTC.

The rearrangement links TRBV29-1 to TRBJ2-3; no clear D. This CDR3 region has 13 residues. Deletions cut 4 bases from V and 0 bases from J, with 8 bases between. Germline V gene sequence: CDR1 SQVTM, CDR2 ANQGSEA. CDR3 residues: CSVGFRSTDTQYF. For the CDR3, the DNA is TGCAGCGTTGGTTTTCGGAGCACAGATACGCAGTATTTT.

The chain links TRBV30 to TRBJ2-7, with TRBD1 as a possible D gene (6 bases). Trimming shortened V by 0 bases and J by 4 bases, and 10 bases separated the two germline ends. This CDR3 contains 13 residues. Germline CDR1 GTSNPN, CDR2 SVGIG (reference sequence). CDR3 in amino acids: CAWSVYRDYEQYF. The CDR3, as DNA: TGTGCCTGGAGTGTATACAGGGATTACGAGCAGTACTTC.

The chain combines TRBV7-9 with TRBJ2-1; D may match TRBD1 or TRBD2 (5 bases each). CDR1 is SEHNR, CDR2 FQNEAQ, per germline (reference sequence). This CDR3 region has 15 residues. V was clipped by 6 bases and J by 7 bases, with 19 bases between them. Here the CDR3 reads CASRQIGASRNEQFF. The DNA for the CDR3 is TGTGCCAGCAGACAGATTGGGGCTAGCAGAAATGAGCAGTTCTTC.

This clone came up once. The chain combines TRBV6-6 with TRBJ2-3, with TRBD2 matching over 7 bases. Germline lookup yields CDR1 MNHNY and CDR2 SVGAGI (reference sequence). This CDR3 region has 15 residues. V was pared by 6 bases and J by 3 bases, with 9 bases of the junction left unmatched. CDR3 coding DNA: TGTGCCAGCAGCAGTCCGGCGGGAGCAACAGATACGCAGTATTTT. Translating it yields CASSSPAGATDTQYF.

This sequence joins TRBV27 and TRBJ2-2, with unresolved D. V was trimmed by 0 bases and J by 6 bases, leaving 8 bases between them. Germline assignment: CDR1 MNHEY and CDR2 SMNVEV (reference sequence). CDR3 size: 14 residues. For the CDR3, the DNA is TGTGCCAGCAGTTTATCGACCTTGGCCGGGGAGCTGTTTTTT. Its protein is CASSLSTLAGELFF.

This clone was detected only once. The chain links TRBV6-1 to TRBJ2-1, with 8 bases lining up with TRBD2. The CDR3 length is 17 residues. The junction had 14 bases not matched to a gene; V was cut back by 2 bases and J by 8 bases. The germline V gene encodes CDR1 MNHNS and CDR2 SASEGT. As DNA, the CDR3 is TGTGCCAGCAGTGAAAGGGGGTTGGGCGGGAGGCTGGATGAGCAGTTCTTC. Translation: CASSERGLGGRLDEQFF.

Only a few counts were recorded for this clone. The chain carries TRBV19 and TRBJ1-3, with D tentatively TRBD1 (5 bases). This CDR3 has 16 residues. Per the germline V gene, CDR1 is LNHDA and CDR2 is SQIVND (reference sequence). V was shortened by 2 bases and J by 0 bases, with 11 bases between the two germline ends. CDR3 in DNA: TGTGCCAGTAGTATACCAGGGAATTACTCTGGAAACACCATATATTTT. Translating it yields CASSIPGNYSGNTIYF.

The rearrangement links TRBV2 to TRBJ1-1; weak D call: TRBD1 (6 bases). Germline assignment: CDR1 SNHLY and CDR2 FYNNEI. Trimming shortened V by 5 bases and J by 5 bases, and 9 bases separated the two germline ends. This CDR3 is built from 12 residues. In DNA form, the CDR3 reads TGTGCCAGCAGTCCACAGGGAACTGAAGCTTTCTTT. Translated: CASSPQGTEAFF.

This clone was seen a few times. This chain's CDR3 is CASSLGSTNLYGYTF. The CDR3 DNA follows: TGTGCCAGCAGCTTAGGTTCTACCAATCTCTATGGCTACACCTTC. The chain joins TRBV7-9 to TRBJ1-2; D is undetermined. This CDR3 spans 15 amino acids. The ends were cut back, 1 base at V and 4 bases at J, with 13 bases in the middle. The V gene's germline CDR1 is SEHNR and CDR2 FQNEAQ (reference sequence).

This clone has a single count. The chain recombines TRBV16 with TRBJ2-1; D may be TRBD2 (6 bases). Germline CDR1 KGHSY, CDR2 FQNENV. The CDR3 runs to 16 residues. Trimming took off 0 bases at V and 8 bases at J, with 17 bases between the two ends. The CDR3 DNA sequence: TGTGCCAGCAGCCAATCGGAGGGCAGTGCGGGATATGAGCAGTTCTTC. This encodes CASSQSEGSAGYEQFF.

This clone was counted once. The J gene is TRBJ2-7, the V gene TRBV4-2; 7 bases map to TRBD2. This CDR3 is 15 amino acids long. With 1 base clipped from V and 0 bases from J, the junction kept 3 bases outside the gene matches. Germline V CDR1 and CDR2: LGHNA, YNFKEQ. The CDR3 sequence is CASSQAAGASYEQYF. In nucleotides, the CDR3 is TGTGCCAGCAGCCAAGCTGCGGGAGCCTCCTACGAGCAGTACTTC.

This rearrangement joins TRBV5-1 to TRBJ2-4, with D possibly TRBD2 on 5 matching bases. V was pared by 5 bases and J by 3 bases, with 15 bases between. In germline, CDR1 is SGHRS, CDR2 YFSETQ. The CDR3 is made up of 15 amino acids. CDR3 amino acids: CASSAGGANKNIQYF. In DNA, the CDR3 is TGCGCCAGCAGTGCCGGAGGAGCCAACAAAAACATTCAGTACTTC.